Below, one T cell receptor (beta chain) is given with its context. This record comes from a study of OX40 agonist ivuxolimab in advanced cancers. Study information: Past anti-PD-1, anti-PD-L1 or anti-CTLA-4 therapy was accepted, and 40% had received some.

Produced via immunoSEQ multiplex PCR; TCRdb's table is partial and in-frame only. The sample lists about 68,000 clones, 88% occurring once. The CDR3 sequence is 17 residues long. Trimming stripped 5 bases from V and 7 bases from J, with 24 bases between. Germline V gene data show CDR1 as MDHEN and CDR2 as SYDVKM. The origin of this receptor is an adult with an advanced solid tumor such as melanoma, head and neck, liver or kidney cancer. V gene TRBV28 combines with J gene TRBJ1-5; maybe TRBD1 (6 bases). Sequencing used CD4+ or CD8+ T cells sorted from blood, obtained in a trial of the OX40 agonist ivuxolimab. The CDR3 DNA follows: TGTGCCAGCAGTAGAAACGAACGGACAGAGTATTTCCAGCCCCAGCATTTT. Its protein is CASSRNERTEYFQPQHF. Based on the CDR3 plus reference TRBV28 and TRBJ1-5, the full variable domain is DVKVTQSSRYLVKRTGEKVFLECVQDMDHENMFWYRQDPGLGLRLIYFSYDVKMKEKGDIPEGYSVSREKKERFSLILESASTNQTSMYLCASSRNERTEYFQPQHFGDGTRLSIL.